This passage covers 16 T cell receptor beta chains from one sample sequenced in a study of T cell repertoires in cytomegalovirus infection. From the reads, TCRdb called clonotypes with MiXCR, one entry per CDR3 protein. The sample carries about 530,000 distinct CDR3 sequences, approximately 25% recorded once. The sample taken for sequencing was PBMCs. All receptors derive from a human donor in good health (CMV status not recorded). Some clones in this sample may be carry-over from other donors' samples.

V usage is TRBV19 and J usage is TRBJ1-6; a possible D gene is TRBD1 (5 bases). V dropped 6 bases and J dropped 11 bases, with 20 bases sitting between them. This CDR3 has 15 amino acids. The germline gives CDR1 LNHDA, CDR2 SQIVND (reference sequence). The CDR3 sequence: CASRSRDLNLAPLHF. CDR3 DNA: TGTGCCAGTAGGAGCCGGGACCTAAACCTCGCACCCCTCCACTTT.

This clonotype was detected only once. The CDR3 DNA follows: TGTGCCAGCACAAAGGGGAATCAGCCCCAGCATTTT. Amino acids: CASTKGNQPQHF. This chain joins TRBV28 and TRBJ1-5; D perhaps matches TRBD1 (5 bases). Germline CDR1 and CDR2: MDHEN and SYDVKM. V lost 7 bases and J 4 bases, leaving 8 bases between the germline ends. CDR3 length: 12 amino acids.

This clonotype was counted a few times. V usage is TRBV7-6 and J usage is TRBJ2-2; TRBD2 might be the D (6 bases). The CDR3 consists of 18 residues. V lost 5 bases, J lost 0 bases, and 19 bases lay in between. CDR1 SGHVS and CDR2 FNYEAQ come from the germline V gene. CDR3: CASSEGRGTDTNTGELFF. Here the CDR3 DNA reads TGTGCCAGCAGCGAAGGCCGAGGGACTGACACGAACACCGGGGAGCTGTTTTTT.

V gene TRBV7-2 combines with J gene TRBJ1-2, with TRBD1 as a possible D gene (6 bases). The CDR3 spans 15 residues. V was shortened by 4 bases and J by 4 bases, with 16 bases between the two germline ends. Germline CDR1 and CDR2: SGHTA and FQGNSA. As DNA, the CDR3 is TGTGCCAGCAGCTCCCCTGGGGGGCGAGTCTATGGCTACACCTTC. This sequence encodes CASSSPGGRVYGYTF.

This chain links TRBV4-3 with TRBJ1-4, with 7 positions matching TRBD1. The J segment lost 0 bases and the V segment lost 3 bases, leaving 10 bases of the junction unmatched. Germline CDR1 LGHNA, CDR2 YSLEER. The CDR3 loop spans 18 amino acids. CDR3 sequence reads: CASSHDPGQAATNEKLFF. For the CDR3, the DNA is TGCGCCAGCAGCCATGATCCCGGACAGGCGGCAACTAATGAAAAACTGTTTTTT.

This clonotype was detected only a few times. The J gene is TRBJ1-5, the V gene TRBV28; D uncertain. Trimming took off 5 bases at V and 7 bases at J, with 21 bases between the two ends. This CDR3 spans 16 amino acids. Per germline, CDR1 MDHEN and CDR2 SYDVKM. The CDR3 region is CASSLAGSPRGQPQHF. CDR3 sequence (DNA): TGTGCCAGCAGTCTCGCCGGGAGCCCCCGCGGACAGCCCCAGCATTTT.

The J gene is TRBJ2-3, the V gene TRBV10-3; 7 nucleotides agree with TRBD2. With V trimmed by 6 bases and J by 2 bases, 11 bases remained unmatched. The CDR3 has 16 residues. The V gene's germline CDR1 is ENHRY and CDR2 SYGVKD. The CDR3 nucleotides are TGTGCCATCAGCGGGGGGTTAGCGGGCTCCACAGATACGCAGTATTTT. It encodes CAISGGLAGSTDTQYF.

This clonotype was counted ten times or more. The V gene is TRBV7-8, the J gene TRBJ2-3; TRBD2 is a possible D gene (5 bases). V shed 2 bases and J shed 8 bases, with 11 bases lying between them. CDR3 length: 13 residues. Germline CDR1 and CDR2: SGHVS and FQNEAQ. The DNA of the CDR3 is TGTGCCAGCAGCTTAATAGAAGAGGGTACGCAGTATTTT. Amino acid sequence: CASSLIEEGTQYF. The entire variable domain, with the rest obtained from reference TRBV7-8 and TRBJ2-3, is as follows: GAGVSQSPRYKVAKRGQDVALRCDPISGHVSLFWYQQALGQGPEFLTYFQNEAQLDKSGLPSDRFFAERPEGSVSTLKIQRTQQEDSAVYLCASSLIEEGTQYFGPGTRLTVL.

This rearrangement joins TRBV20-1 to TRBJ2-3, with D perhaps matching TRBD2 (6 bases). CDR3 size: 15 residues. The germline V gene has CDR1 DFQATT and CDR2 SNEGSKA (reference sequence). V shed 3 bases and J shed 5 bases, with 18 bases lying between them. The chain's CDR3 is CSASPMTGVLDTQYF. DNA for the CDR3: TGCAGTGCTAGCCCTATGACGGGAGTTTTAGATACGCAGTATTTT.

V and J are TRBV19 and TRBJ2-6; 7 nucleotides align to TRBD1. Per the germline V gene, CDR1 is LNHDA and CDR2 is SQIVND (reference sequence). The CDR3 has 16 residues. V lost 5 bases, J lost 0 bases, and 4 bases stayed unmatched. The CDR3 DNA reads TGTGCCAGTAGTGGGGGACAGAGCTCTGGGGCCAACGTCCTGACTTTC. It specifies CASSGGQSSGANVLTF.

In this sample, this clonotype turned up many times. CDR3 in DNA: TGTGCCAGCAGACCCGGGGATCAGCCCCAGCATTTT. It is translated as CASRPGDQPQHF. V is TRBV12-3 or TRBV12-4 and J is TRBJ1-5; D remains ambiguous. This CDR3 has 12 amino acids. Trimming cost V 6 bases and J 5 bases, with 8 bases left between them.

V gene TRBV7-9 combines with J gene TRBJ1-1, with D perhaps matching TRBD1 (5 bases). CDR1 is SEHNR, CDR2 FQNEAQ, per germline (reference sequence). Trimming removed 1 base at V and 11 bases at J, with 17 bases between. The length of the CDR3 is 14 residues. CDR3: CASSLGQPALGAFF. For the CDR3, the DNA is TGTGCCAGCAGCTTAGGACAGCCAGCCTTAGGGGCTTTCTTT.

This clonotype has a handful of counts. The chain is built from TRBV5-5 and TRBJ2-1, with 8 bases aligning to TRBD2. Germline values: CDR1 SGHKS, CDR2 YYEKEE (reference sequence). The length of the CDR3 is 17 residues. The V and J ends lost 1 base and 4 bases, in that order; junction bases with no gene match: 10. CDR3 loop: CASSLNYGRGRYNEQFF. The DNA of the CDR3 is TGTGCCAGCAGCTTGAATTACGGGAGGGGACGATACAATGAGCAGTTCTTC.

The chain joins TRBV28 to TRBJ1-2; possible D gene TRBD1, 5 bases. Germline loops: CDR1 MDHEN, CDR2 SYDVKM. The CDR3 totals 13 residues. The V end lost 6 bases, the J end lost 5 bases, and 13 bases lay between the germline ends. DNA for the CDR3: TGTGCCAGCAGCCCAGAGGGGCCTTATGGCTACACCTTC. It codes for CASSPEGPYGYTF.

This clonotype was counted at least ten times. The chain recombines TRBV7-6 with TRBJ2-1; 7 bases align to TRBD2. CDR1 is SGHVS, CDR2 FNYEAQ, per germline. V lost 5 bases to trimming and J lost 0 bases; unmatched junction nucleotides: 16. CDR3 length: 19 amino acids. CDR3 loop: CASSHGAASGKSSYNEQFF. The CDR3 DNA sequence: TGTGCCAGCAGCCACGGAGCTGCTAGCGGAAAGAGCTCCTACAATGAGCAGTTCTTC.

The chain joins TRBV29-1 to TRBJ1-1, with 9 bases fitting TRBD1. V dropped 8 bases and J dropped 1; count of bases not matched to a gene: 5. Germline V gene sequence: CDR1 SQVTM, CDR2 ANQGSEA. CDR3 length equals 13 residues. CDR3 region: CSFGQGRNTEAFF. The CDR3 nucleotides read TGCAGCTTTGGACAGGGGAGGAACACTGAAGCTTTCTTT.